This T cell receptor beta chain was identified in a study of T cell responses to AZD1222 COVID-19 vaccine. This clone was counted once. The antigen remains undetermined. Sequencing was performed with immunoSEQ multiplex PCR; in TCRdb, only in-frame clones are kept and a portion is missing. The sample records 130,000 to 150,000 clones, 92% being singletons. Points from the study as a whole: Every sample of the repertoires postdated the peak T cell response.

This sample comprised peripheral blood, obtained on day 0 of AZD1222 vaccination. This clonotype originated in an adult in good health.

In DNA, the CDR3 is TGTGCCAGCTCATACGTGGACAGGCGTAATTCACCCCTCCACTTT. Amino acids: CASSYVDRRNSPLHF. V usage is TRBV18 and J usage is TRBJ1-6, with 7 positions matching TRBD1. The CDR3 totals 15 residues. Per the germline V gene, CDR1 is KGHSH and CDR2 is LQKENI. Unmatched junction bases numbered 7, after V lost 5 bases and J lost 6 bases.